This is a list of T cell receptor beta chains from one sample in a study of CXCR3-negative and CXCR3-positive naive CD8 T cells. After re-calling the 5' RACE reads, TCRdb lists one entry per CDR3 protein, DNA absent. The listing contains approximately 90,000 distinct CDR3 sequences. The specimen was naive CXCR3+ CD8+ T cells from blood. The receptors shown here come from a human donor in good health. Some clones in this sample may be carry-over from other donors' samples. Both conserved end residues are part of each CDR3.

v_call	j_call	cdr3_aa
TRBV20-1	TRBJ2-1	CSVPGTSTYNEQFF
TRBV12-3/TRBV12-4	TRBJ2-7	CASSPGTGRYEQYF
TRBV28	TRBJ2-3	CASSTDRIGKSTDTQYF
TRBV4-3	TRBJ2-2	CASSQEAIAREAQGGELFF
TRBV28	TRBJ1-2	CASSFGDDRANGYTF
TRBV28	TRBJ1-1	CASSSGGDTEAFF
TRBV6-6	TRBJ2-1	CASSYSTGNEQFF
TRBV29-1	TRBJ2-1	CSAPGAPYNEQFF
TRBV13	TRBJ2-7	CASSLGPGQGYPEQYF
TRBV4-3	TRBJ1-1	CASSLRANTEAFF
TRBV6-5	TRBJ1-2	CASSLDREDYTF
TRBV28	TRBJ2-1	CASSDTLAGNEQFF
TRBV20-1	TRBJ2-1	CSARELWTSGGVDEQFF
TRBV29-1	TRBJ2-7	CSVEGLAGGPEYEQYF
TRBV20-1	TRBJ1-2	CSAREVEGNTDYGYTF
TRBV12-3/TRBV12-4	TRBJ1-5	CASSWGAEQYSNQPQHF
TRBV7-3	TRBJ2-3	CASSPSSGGPTDTQYF
TRBV10-3	TRBJ2-1	CAISDLAGNGNEQFF
TRBV6-4	TRBJ2-1	CASSDGVDEQFF
TRBV28	TRBJ2-1	CASSLVGYNEQFF
TRBV29-1	TRBJ2-5	CRVGGGETQYF
TRBV19	TRBJ2-5	CASTSGTSGQETQYF
TRBV28	TRBJ2-5	CASTIGRGETQYF
TRBV5-4	TRBJ2-5	CASSLGLVEEETQYF
TRBV2	TRBJ2-1	CASSAGYEQFF
TRBV9	TRBJ2-2	CASSALAGGPWNTGELFF
TRBV28	TRBJ2-1	CASSFRRVRSSYNEQFF
TRBV6-2/TRBV6-3	TRBJ2-1	CASQIAGSSYNEQFF
TRBV6-5	TRBJ2-3	CASSPPSWGSSTDTQYF
TRBV15	TRBJ2-5	CATSRTVARQETQYF
TRBV15	TRBJ2-2	CALADLNTGELFF
TRBV29-1	TRBJ2-3	CSSSYRGGDTQYF
TRBV7-9	TRBJ1-2	CASSLTTGAGGYTF
TRBV11-1	TRBJ2-7	CASSLESTYEQYF
TRBV28	TRBJ2-2	CASRRGLVTGELFF
TRBV13	TRBJ2-6	CASSFAGTGITWANVLTF
TRBV7-6	TRBJ1-2	CASSQGQDDYGYTF
TRBV29-1	TRBJ2-7	CSVLGDNYEQYF
TRBV28	TRBJ1-2	CASSYAARGAQGYTF
TRBV2	TRBJ2-2	CASSTTSWGSGELFF
TRBV11-3	TRBJ2-1	CASSFGAANEQFF
TRBV7-9	TRBJ1-2	CASSLGGRFYTF
TRBV6-6	TRBJ2-6	CASSAAGANVLTF
TRBV10-3	TRBJ2-1	CAIRPPGQGASEQFF
TRBV4-1	TRBJ2-1	CASSHSNENSGNEQFF
TRBV6-2/TRBV6-3	TRBJ2-6	CASSYSGVSSGANVLTF
TRBV20-1	TRBJ2-1	CSVSLISESSYNEQFF